Listed here are 25 T cell receptor beta chains from one sample, sequenced in a study of blood T cell repertoires in COVID-19. The table came from immunoSEQ multiplex PCR; TCRdb's copy has only in-frame clones and leaves some out. The sample holds about 300,000 clones, 80% to 90% seen once. The sample comprised peripheral blood. The receptors were gathered from a woman between 50 and 59 years old with acute or convalescent COVID-19.

This chain connects TRBV7-2 to TRBJ2-1; 8 positions agree with TRBD2. Trimming at V came to 5 bases and at J to 7 bases, leaving 10 bases not matched to a gene. CDR1 and CDR2 from the germline V gene are SGHTA and FQGNSA. This CDR3 comprises 15 residues. CDR3 region: CASSPSIGGANEQFF. The CDR3 nucleotides are TGTGCCAGCAGCCCTAGCATCGGGGGGGCGAATGAGCAGTTCTTC.

This chain links TRBV29-1 with TRBJ2-2, with D possibly being TRBD2 (5 bases). Trimming stripped 7 bases from V and 4 bases from J, with 7 bases between. The CDR3 is made up of 11 amino acids. The germline V gene encodes CDR1 SQVTM and CDR2 ANQGSEA. The CDR3 sequence is CSGLITGELFF. The CDR3 DNA sequence: TGCAGCGGACTAATCACCGGGGAGCTGTTTTTT.

J is TRBJ2-3 and V is TRBV5-1, with TRBD2 identical over 13 bases. Per germline, CDR1 SGHRS and CDR2 YFSETQ. J gave up 6 bases and V 5 bases, and 9 bases lay outside the gene matches. The CDR3 spans 16 residues. CDR3 nucleotide sequence: TGCGCCAGCAGGGACGGACTAGCGGGAGTAACCGATACGCAGTATTTT. It specifies CASRDGLAGVTDTQYF.

The chain is built from TRBV19 and TRBJ1-2; D ambiguous. The CDR3 spans 15 residues. V lost 3 bases, J lost 3 bases, and 14 bases lay in between. The germline V gene has CDR1 LNHDA and CDR2 SQIVND (reference sequence). CDR3 amino acids: CASSIAGPVYYGYTF. The CDR3 nucleotides are TGTGCCAGTAGTATCGCTGGGCCAGTATACTATGGCTACACCTTC.

This clone was seen more than once but under ten times. The gene calls are TRBV4-1 and TRBJ1-5, with 7 positions matching TRBD1. Germline trimming cut 0 bases from V and 4 bases from J; bases unmatched to any gene: 3. The germline V gene encodes CDR1 MGHRA and CDR2 YSYEKL. The CDR3 covers 15 residues. The chain's CDR3 is CASSQDTGENQPQHF. The CDR3 DNA is TGCGCCAGCAGCCAAGATACAGGGGAAAATCAGCCCCAGCATTTT.

The chain couples TRBV24-1 to TRBJ2-7; TRBD2 might be the D (5 bases). The CDR3 is made up of 13 amino acids. V shed 9 bases and J shed 3 bases, with 14 bases lying between them. From germline, CDR1 is KGHDR and CDR2 SFDVKD. The DNA for the CDR3 is TGTGCCACCCACCGTGGGAGTGACTACGAGCAGTACGTC. Protein: CATHRGSDYEQYV.

J is TRBJ1-1 and V is TRBV10-3; D is unresolved. CDR1 is ENHRY, CDR2 SYGVKD, per germline. This CDR3 contains 13 residues. V gave up 6 bases and J gave up 1 base, with 9 bases separating them. The CDR3 loop is CAIRSGENTEAFF. In nucleotides, the CDR3 is TGTGCCATCAGGTCAGGTGAGAACACTGAAGCTTTCTTT.

This clone has just one count. J is TRBJ1-5 and V is TRBV5-4, with 7 positions matching TRBD1. Looked up from germline, CDR1 is SGHNT and CDR2 is YYREEE (reference sequence). The CDR3 has 15 residues. Trimming removed 5 bases from V and 3 bases from J; junction bases left unmatched: 8. DNA for the CDR3: TGTGCCAGCAGTACAGGGGTGGATAACAATCAGCCCCAGCATTTT. It translates to CASSTGVDNNQPQHF.

This chain uses TRBV29-1 with TRBJ2-4; 8 positions agree with TRBD2. Germline CDR1 SQVTM, CDR2 ANQGSEA. The CDR3 covers 12 residues. The junction had 5 bases not matched to a gene; V was cut back by 7 bases and J by 6 bases. The CDR3 protein is CSASGGANIQYF. The DNA for the CDR3 is TGCAGCGCCTCGGGGGGGGCAAACATTCAGTACTTC.

The rearrangement links TRBV6-5 to TRBJ1-4, with TRBD1 matching 9 bases. From germline, CDR1 is MNHEY and CDR2 SVGAGI. With 5 bases clipped from V and 4 bases from J, the junction kept 5 bases outside the gene matches. The CDR3 runs to 15 residues. CDR3 DNA: TGTGCCAGCAGTACCTTGGACAGGGGTAATGAAAAACTGTTTTTT. Residues: CASSTLDRGNEKLFF.

This clone was counted only a few times. The chain is built from TRBV5-4 and TRBJ2-1; 7 bases are a match to TRBD2. The germline CDR1 and CDR2 sequences are SGHNT and YYREEE (reference sequence). CDR3 length equals 18 residues. With 2 bases clipped from V and 0 bases from J, the junction kept 11 bases outside the gene matches. The CDR3 loop is CASSLGRGGTTSYNEQFF. CDR3 in DNA: TGTGCCAGCAGCTTAGGGCGGGGCGGGACTACCTCCTACAATGAGCAGTTCTTC.

This chain connects TRBV9 to TRBJ1-2; D is perhaps TRBD1 (5 bases). Per germline, CDR1 SGDLS and CDR2 YYNGEE. The CDR3 contains 16 residues. Between the trimmed V and J ends, which lost 3 bases and 6 bases, there was a span of 21 bases. DNA for the CDR3: TGTGCCAGCAGCGCGCTGACCACAGGAGGAGGGGATGGCTACACCTTC. Protein product: CASSALTTGGGDGYTF.

The V call is TRBV19, the J call TRBJ1-2; D possibly corresponds to TRBD1 (6 bases). V shed 7 bases and J shed 4 bases, with 19 bases lying between them. The CDR3 length is 15 residues. The germline gives CDR1 LNHDA, CDR2 SQIVND (reference sequence). As DNA, the CDR3 is TGTGCCAGTATCCCCGGACAGCCGAGCCGCTATGGCTACACCTTC. This encodes CASIPGQPSRYGYTF.

The chain couples TRBV18 to TRBJ1-2; 8 bases are a match to TRBD1. V lost 3 bases to trimming and J lost 3 bases; unmatched junction nucleotides: 6. The CDR3 has 15 amino acids. Germline V gene lookup returns CDR1 KGHSH and CDR2 LQKENI. DNA of the CDR3: TGTGCCAGCTCACCCACCTCACAGGGGGACTATGGCTACACCTTC. Amino acids: CASSPTSQGDYGYTF.

This chain joins TRBV19 and TRBJ2-5; 7 bases match TRBD1. The ends lost 9 bases at V and 3 bases at J; junction bases unmatched: 7. CDR3 length equals 13 residues. CDR1 is LNHDA and CDR2 is SQIVND in the germline V gene (reference sequence). The CDR3 coding sequence is TGTGCCAGCGCGACAGGGCGGGAAGAGACCCAGTACTTC. Translating gives CASATGREETQYF.

The chain's CDR3 is CASSLGAGGPIDTQYF. In nucleotides, the CDR3 is TGTGCCAGCAGCTTGGGGGCGGGAGGGCCTATAGATACGCAGTATTTT. The chain uses TRBV5-4 and TRBJ2-3, with 9 bases that match TRBD2. Trimming at V came to 0 bases and at J to 5 bases, leaving 7 bases not matched to a gene. Germline CDR1 and CDR2: SGHNT and YYREEE (reference sequence). This CDR3 is built from 16 residues.

This clone has just a few counts. The chain combines TRBV2 with TRBJ2-3; 8 bases match TRBD2. This CDR3 has 16 residues. Unmatched junction bases numbered 7, after V lost 1 base and J lost 4 bases. Germline V CDR1 and CDR2: SNHLY, FYNNEI. The CDR3 DNA reads TGTGCCAGCAGTGAAGGCCTAGCGGGTTCCGCAGATACGCAGTATTTT. Translated, it gives CASSEGLAGSADTQYF.

The rearrangement joins TRBV5-5 to TRBJ1-5; D possibly corresponds to TRBD1 (6 bases). The CDR3 is made up of 15 amino acids. Germline CDR1 reads SGHKS; CDR2 reads YYEKEE (reference sequence). Trimming removed 3 bases from V and 0 bases from J, with 10 bases in between. The CDR3 sequence: CASSSQGDSNQPQHF. The CDR3, as DNA: TGTGCCAGCAGCTCACAGGGAGATAGCAATCAGCCCCAGCATTTT.

The J gene is TRBJ2-3, the V gene TRBV12-5, with 8 positions matching TRBD2. This CDR3 has 16 residues. The germline V gene encodes CDR1 LGHNT and CDR2 FRNRAP. Trimming cost V 1 base and J 0 bases; bases outside gene matches: 3. Here the CDR3 DNA reads TGTGCTAGTGGTTTGGGGCTAGCGGGCAGCACAGATACGCAGTATTTT. Residues: CASGLGLAGSTDTQYF.

CDR3 sequence: CASSHLLAGGTGELFF. The CDR3 region has the DNA TGCGCCAGCAGCCACCTCCTAGCGGGCGGAACCGGGGAGCTGTTTTTT. V gene TRBV4-3 combines with J gene TRBJ2-2, with 8 bases that match TRBD2. The CDR3 spans 16 residues. The germline gives CDR1 LGHNA, CDR2 YSLEER. V shed 3 bases, J shed 5 bases, and the junction held 8 bases outside the gene matches.

This chain uses TRBV7-3 with TRBJ2-1; D may be TRBD2 (5 bases). The germline CDR1 and CDR2 sequences are SGHTA and FQGTGA. This CDR3 region has 14 residues. With 5 bases removed from V and 9 bases from J, the gap between germline ends came to 17 bases. The CDR3 DNA is TGTGCCAGCAGCCCGAGCGGTGGGTTAGGTGAGCAGTTCTTC. Protein: CASSPSGGLGEQFF.

The V gene is TRBV7-7, the J gene TRBJ1-5; D not certain. Germline-derived CDR1 and CDR2 are SSHAT and FNYEAQ (reference sequence). Trimming left V 5 bases short and J 0 bases short, with 23 bases between. The CDR3 runs 19 residues. The CDR3 loop reads CASSQYQPGRLFSNQPQHF. The CDR3, as DNA: TGTGCCAGCAGCCAGTATCAACCGGGTCGATTGTTTAGCAATCAGCCCCAGCATTTT.

J is TRBJ2-5 and V is TRBV7-2; TRBD2 matches at 14 bases. CDR1 is SGHTA and CDR2 is FQGNSA in the germline V gene. The V segment lost 1 base and the J segment 4 bases; nucleotides outside the gene matches: 2. This CDR3 has 16 residues. CDR3 sequence: CASSLDGLAGGETQYF. The CDR3, as DNA: TGTGCCAGCAGCTTAGACGGACTAGCGGGGGGAGAGACCCAGTACTTC.

This chain joins TRBV19 and TRBJ1-2; tentative D call: TRBD1 (6 bases). V was trimmed by 6 bases and J by 2 bases, leaving 10 bases between them. The CDR3 extends over 13 amino acids. Germline CDR1 is LNHDA and CDR2 is SQIVND (reference sequence). For the CDR3, the DNA is TGTGCCAGTAGGACAGGATCCAACTATGGCTACACCTTC. This gives the protein CASRTGSNYGYTF. Full variable domain (remainder filled in from reference TRBV19 and TRBJ1-2): DGGITQSPKYLFRKEGQNVTLSCEQNLNHDAMYWYRQDPGQGLRLIYYSQIVNDFQKGDIAEGYSVSREKKESFPLTVTSAQKNPTAFYLCASRTGSNYGYTFGSGTRLTVV.

The chain links TRBV23-1 to TRBJ1-6; possibly TRBD1 for D (5 bases). TRBV23-1 is identified as an open reading frame with a role that is uncertain. Trimming pared 2 bases from V and 7 bases from J, leaving 18 bases between. This CDR3 is 17 amino acids long. For the CDR3, the DNA is TGCGCCAGCAGTCAACTGAAAGGGGTAAACAGGAATTCACCCCTCCACTTT. As protein: CASSQLKGVNRNSPLHF.